This T cell receptor (beta chain) stems from a study of siplizumab effects on memory and regulatory T cells (dated by TCRdb to between 2018 and 2020). For the wider study: The study looked at the effect of siplizumab, an anti-CD2 antibody, on alloreactive T-cell subsets in allogeneic mixed lymphocyte reactions made from human PBMCs.

Library construction relied on the immunoSEQ multiplex PCR assay. The deep sequencing platform assayed approximately 100,000 TCR templates per sample. Genomic DNA extracted from sorted T cells was used for TCRbeta CDR3 sequencing. The published analysis was carried out like this. The R programming language was used for the clonal analysis of the TCRbeta CDR3 data. Comparing unstimulated samples against CFSE-low samples taken after the reaction was how alloreactive CD4+ and CD8+ clones were defined. By matching sequences to the repertoires of sorted unstimulated Treg and non-Treg cells, each alloreactive CD4+ clone was assigned a regulatory or non-regulatory origin. Drawn from immuneACCESS, this table holds only the in-frame rearrangements with V and J called that TCRdb kept. Clones are partly lost; checked studies trace under half to an unresolved V gene and leave the rest unexplained. That table supplies the V and J calls and clone size; D and trimming were determined from the DNA. This sample gives some 41,000 clones in total; more than 70% of them show up just once. The ten largest clones capture roughly 0.23% of the sample.

As concerns this clone: Its antigen target is currently unknown. No base quality information exists; no much larger clone differs at one position.

Additional sequencing covered unstimulated subsets from three donor pairs, namely CD8+ effector memory, CD4+ naive, CD8+ TEMRA, CD4+ memory and CD8+ naive. Sorted unstimulated T cells and proliferating T cells recovered from mixed lymphocyte reactions were subjected to TCRbeta CDR3 sequencing. Fresh whole blood from over 8 HLA-typed healthy donors was used to isolate PBMCs. Summary of the overall study and its limitations: Among mappable alloreactive CD4+ clones, an average Treg-derived fraction of roughly 69% was observed with siplizumab, compared with approximately 30% in control reactions. Siplizumab significantly reduced the cumulative frequency of alloreactive sequences traceable to unstimulated CD4+ memory T cells. Roughly 75-97% of proliferating CD4+ or CD8+ clones could not be assigned a naive or memory phenotype. Sequences below about 10^-5 frequency were poorly captured, so only a minor fraction of alloreactive clones could be mapped to unstimulated subsets. Unstimulated naive T cells appeared to be more diverse than memory T cells, and naive cells seemed to make a substantial contribution to the alloresponse. The suppressive function of proliferating Tregs from siplizumab cultures was not functionally confirmed.

This TCR was recovered from a human donor in good health. Sequencing was done on a sample of naive CD4+ T cells sorted from blood. This sample's cell subset or site label indicates: unstimulated naive T cells.

The CDR3 amino acid sequence is: CASSPQEDEQYF. The DNA sequence is as follows: TGTGCCAGCTCACCACAGGAAGACGAGCAGTACTTC. The rearranged segments are TRBV18 and TRBJ2-7, with the D gene uncertain. The CDR3 measures 12 amino acids from cysteine to phenylalanine. The CDR3 DNA has 36 bases and is translated from base 1. CDR1 and CDR2 are read off the germline V gene as KGHSH and LQKENI. V is cut by 1 base and J by 5 bases, and the space between the germline ends is 6 bases.